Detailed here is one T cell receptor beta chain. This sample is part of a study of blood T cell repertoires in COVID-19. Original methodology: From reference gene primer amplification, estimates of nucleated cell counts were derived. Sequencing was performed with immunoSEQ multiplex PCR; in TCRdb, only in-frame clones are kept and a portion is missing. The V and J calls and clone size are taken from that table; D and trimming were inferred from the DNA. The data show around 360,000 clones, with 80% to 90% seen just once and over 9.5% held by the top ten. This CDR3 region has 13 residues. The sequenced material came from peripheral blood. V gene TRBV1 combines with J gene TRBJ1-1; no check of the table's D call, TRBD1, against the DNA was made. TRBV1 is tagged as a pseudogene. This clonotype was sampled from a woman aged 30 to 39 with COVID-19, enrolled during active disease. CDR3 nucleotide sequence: TGCACCAGCAGCCAAGGTCGCAGCACTGAAGCTTTCTTT. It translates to CTSSQGRSTEAFF.